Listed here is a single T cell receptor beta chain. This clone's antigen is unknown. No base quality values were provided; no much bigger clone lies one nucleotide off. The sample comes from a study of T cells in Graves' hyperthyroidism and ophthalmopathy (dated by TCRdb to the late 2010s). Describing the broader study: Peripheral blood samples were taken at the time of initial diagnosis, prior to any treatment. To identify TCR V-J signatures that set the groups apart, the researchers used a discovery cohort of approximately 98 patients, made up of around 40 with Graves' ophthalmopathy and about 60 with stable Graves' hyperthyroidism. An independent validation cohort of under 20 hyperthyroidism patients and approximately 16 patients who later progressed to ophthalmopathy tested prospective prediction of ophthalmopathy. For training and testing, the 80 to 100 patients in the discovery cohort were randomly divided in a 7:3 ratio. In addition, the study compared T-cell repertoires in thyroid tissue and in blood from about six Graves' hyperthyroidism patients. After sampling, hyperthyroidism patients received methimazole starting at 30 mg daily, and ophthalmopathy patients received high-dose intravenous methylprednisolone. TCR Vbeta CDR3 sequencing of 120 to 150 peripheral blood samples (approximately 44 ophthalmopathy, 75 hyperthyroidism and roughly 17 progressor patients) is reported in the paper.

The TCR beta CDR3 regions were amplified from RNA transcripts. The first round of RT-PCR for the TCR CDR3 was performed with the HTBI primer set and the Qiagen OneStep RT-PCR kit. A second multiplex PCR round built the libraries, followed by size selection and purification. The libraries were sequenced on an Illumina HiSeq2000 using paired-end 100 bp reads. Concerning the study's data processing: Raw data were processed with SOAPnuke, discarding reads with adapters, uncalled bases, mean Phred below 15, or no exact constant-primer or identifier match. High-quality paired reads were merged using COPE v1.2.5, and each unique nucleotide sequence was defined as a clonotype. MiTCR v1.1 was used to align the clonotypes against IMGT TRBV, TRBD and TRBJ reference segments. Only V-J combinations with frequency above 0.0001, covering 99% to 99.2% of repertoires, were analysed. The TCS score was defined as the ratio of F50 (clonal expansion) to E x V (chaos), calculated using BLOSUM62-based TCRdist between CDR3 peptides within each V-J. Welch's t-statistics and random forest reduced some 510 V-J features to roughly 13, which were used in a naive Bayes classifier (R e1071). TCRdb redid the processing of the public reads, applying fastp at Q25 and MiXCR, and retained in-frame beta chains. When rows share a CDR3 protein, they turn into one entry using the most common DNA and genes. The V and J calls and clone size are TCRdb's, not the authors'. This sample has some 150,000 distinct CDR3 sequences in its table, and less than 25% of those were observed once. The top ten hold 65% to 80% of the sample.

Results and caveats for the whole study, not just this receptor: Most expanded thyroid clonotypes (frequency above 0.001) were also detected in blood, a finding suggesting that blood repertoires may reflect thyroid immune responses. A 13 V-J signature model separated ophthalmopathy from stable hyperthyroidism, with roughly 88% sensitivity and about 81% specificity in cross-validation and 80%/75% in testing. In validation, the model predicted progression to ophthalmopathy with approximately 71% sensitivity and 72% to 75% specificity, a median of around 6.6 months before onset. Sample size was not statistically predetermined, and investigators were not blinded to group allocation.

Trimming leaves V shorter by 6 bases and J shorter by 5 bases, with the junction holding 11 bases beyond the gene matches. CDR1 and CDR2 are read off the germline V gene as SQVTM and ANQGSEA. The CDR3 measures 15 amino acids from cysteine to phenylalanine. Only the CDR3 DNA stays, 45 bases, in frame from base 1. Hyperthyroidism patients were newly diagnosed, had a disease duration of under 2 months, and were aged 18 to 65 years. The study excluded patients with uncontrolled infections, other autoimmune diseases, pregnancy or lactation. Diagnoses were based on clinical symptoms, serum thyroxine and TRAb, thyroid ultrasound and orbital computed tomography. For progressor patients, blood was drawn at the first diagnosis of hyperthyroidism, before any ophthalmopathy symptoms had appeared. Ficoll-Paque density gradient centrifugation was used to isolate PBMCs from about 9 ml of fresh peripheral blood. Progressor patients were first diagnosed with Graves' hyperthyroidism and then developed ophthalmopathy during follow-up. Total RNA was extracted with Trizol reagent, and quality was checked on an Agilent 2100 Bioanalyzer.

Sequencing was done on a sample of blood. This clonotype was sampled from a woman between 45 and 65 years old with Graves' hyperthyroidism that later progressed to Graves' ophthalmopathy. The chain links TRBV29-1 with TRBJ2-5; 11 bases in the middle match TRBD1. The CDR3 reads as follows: CSVPTDRGRDETQYF. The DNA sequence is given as TGCAGCGTCCCCACGGACAGGGGGCGGGATGAGACCCAGTACTTC.